The T cell receptor (beta chain) described here comes from a study of shared clonotypes between healthy human individuals. The protocol was immunoSEQ multiplex PCR, while the TCRdb copy is restricted to in-frame clones and leaves out a portion. The table lists around 2,000,000 clones, 93% of them singletons. Deletions cut 3 bases from V and 2 bases from J, with 11 bases between. Germline lookup yields CDR1 SNHLY and CDR2 FYNNEI. The CDR3 totals 14 residues. In the naive CD8 group, cells lacked CD45RO and were positively selected for CCR7, so terminally differentiated effector memory CD45RA+ cells were left out.

The sequence was collected from a man aged 18 to 35 in good health. Some clones in this sample may be carry-over from other donors' samples. The V gene is TRBV2, the J gene TRBJ2-7; D not resolved. Sequencing was done on a sample of naive CD8+ T cells from PBMCs. The CDR3 DNA follows: TGTGCCAGCAGTGAGGGCGGATCGACCTACGAGCAGTACTTC. It is translated as CASSEGGSTYEQYF.